The clone carrying this T cell receptor beta chain was observed a single time. Its specificity is not known. Treatment described: treatment-naive control, cytoreductive nephrectomy. V dropped 0 bases and J dropped 3 bases, with 5 bases sitting between them. CDR1 and CDR2 (germline): MDHEN, SYDVKM. The CDR3 sequence is 13 residues long. This entry is derived from a study of radiation and T cells in renal cell carcinoma. Data came from immunoSEQ multiplex PCR; TCRdb stores just in-frame clones and leaves some out. The repertoire holds around 16,000 clones, roughly 60% seen once, with 9.7% in the top ten. Whole-study findings and limits: Top 100 clonotypes averaged about 50% in irradiated versus roughly 43% in nephrectomy-only tumors. Compared with controls, irradiated tumors had more, larger dominant CDR3 motifs.

This TCR derives from a man aged 35-49 years with renal cell carcinoma. The rearrangement links TRBV28 to TRBJ1-2; D remains ambiguous. The source was tumor tissue, collected from a patient whose treatment was nephrectomy without radiotherapy. The CDR3 spells CASSLWGDYGYTF. The CDR3 DNA sequence: TGTGCCAGCAGTTTATGGGGAGACTATGGCTACACCTTC.